This T cell receptor beta chain was recovered during a study of radiation and T cells in renal cell carcinoma. Overall study: Nephrectomy followed 15 Gy stereotactic body radiation by 4 weeks.

To note about this clone: What it binds is unknown.

Only in-frame clones appear in the TCRdb table, and some are missing; sequencing was by immunoSEQ multiplex PCR. The sample yields 100,000 to 150,000 clones, roughly four fifths seen once. Overall study findings and caveats: Top tumor clonotypes rose in blood 2 weeks post-radiation, then contracted. Baseline intratumoral clonotype presence is unknown without pretreatment biopsies.

Documented time point: blood 2 weeks post-SBRT. Treatment specified: 15 Gy SBRT to primary tumor, nephrectomy 4 weeks later. Serial blood draws occurred at baseline and 2 and 4 weeks post-SBRT. Germline V lookup: CDR1 SGHRS, CDR2 YFSETQ. The CDR3 runs to 13 residues. V was clipped by 0 bases and J by 7 bases, with 7 bases between them. Sequencing was performed on blood, taken from a patient whose treatment included radiotherapy and nephrectomy. This clonotype was sampled from a man aged 50 or older with renal cell carcinoma. The gene calls are TRBV5-1 and TRBJ2-2; D unresolved. CDR3 sequence (DNA): TGCGCCAGCAGCTTGGATGTGGGCGGGGAGCTGTTTTTT. It specifies CASSLDVGGELFF.